Below are 11 T cell receptor beta chains sequenced from a single sample in a study of cytomegalovirus exposure and HLA in healthy donors. The PCR ran on 60 Vbeta and 13 Jbeta primers. Clones were read by immunoSEQ multiplex PCR, and TCRdb kept only the in-frame ones, dropping some. The sample holds some 130,000 clones, 60% to 80% seen once. The source material was PBMCs. These TCRs come from a male donor in good health and CMV-seronegative.

A few counts support this clone. CDR3 loop: CASSLSIAGPGTQYF. The CDR3 DNA reads TGTGCCAGCAGCCTTTCGATAGCGGGTCCAGGGACCCAGTACTTC. The gene calls are TRBV28 and TRBJ2-5, with 7 bases aligning to TRBD2. This CDR3 region has 15 residues. The germline V gene has CDR1 MDHEN and CDR2 SYDVKM. The J segment lost 7 bases and the V segment lost 6 bases, leaving 14 bases of the junction unmatched.

This clone was counted between two and nine times. In DNA form, the CDR3 reads TGCGCCAGCAGCAGGGACAGAAGTAGCAATCAGCCCCAGCATTTT. It yields the protein CASSRDRSSNQPQHF. The chain is built from TRBV10-1 and TRBJ1-5; TRBD1 matches 7 bases. Germline V gives CDR1 WNHNN, CDR2 SYGVQD (reference sequence). The CDR3 covers 15 residues. The V and J ends lost 6 bases and 0 bases, in that order; junction bases with no gene match: 5.

The chain links TRBV19 to TRBJ2-3, with 11 bases identical to TRBD1. CDR3 length equals 16 residues. V shed 1 base, J shed 8 bases, and the junction held 8 bases outside the gene matches. CDR1 and CDR2 from the germline V gene are LNHDA and SQIVND (reference sequence). CDR3 sequence: CASSIARDRGRSTQYF. The DNA for the CDR3 is TGTGCCAGTAGTATAGCTCGGGACAGGGGGAGGAGTACGCAGTATTTT.

V is TRBV18 and J is TRBJ1-1; 9 bases match TRBD1. Trimming took 6 bases from V and 4 from J; bases not matched to a gene: 6. CDR1 and CDR2 from the germline V gene are KGHSH and LQKENI. The CDR3 is 14 amino acids. CDR3 DNA sequence: TGTGCCAGCTCGCCGGGACAGGGATTCACTGAAGCTTTCTTT. Translating gives CASSPGQGFTEAFF.

The CDR3 DNA follows: TGCGCCAGCAGCTTCCAGGGCACCGGGGGGACTGAAGCTTTCTTT. Translated, it gives CASSFQGTGGTEAFF. The chain employs TRBV5-1 and TRBJ1-1; TRBD1 might be the D (5 bases). V lost 2 bases and J 5 bases, leaving 16 bases between the germline ends. Germline V lookup: CDR1 SGHRS, CDR2 YFSETQ. CDR3 length equals 15 residues.

CDR3 sequence (DNA): TGTGCCTGGAGTGTACGAGGGCAGGGACTAGCGGGCCGCTACGAGCAGTACTTC. Its protein product is CAWSVRGQGLAGRYEQYF. V usage is TRBV30 and J usage is TRBJ2-7; 12 bases fit TRBD2. The germline V gene encodes CDR1 GTSNPN and CDR2 SVGIG (reference sequence). The CDR3 runs 18 residues. Trimming took 0 bases from V and 3 from J; bases not matched to a gene: 12.

The rearrangement uses TRBV10-3 and TRBJ1-2; D perhaps matches TRBD1 (6 bases). This CDR3 spans 16 amino acids. The V and J ends lost 5 bases and 4 bases respectively, with 20 bases between them. Germline V gene sequence: CDR1 ENHRY, CDR2 SYGVKD. The CDR3 nucleotides read TGTGCCATCAGTAAAGAGACCCAACAGGGCGGCTATGGCTACACCTTC. Protein sequence: CAISKETQQGGYGYTF.

The CDR3 protein is CASSSGQTINYGYTF. The CDR3 region has the DNA TGCGCCAGCAGCTCGGGACAGACTATTAACTATGGCTACACCTTC. The V call is TRBV5-1, the J call TRBJ1-2, with 7 positions matching TRBD1. After removal of 3 bases from V and 1 base from J, the junction contained 6 bases not matched to a gene. The CDR3 has 15 residues. CDR1 is SGHRS, CDR2 YFSETQ, per germline.

The chain couples TRBV4-2 to TRBJ2-1, with 14 bases identical to TRBD2. Germline V gene data show CDR1 as LGHNA and CDR2 as YNFKEQ. V was clipped by 0 bases and J by 10 bases; unmatched bases: 2. There are 15 residues in the CDR3. The CDR3 region has the DNA TGTGCCAGCAGCCAAGAGGGACTAGCGGGAGTCGAGCAGTTCTTC. Translation: CASSQEGLAGVEQFF.

The genes are TRBV15 and TRBJ2-3, with 10 bases matching TRBD1. The CDR3 contains 14 residues. From germline, CDR1 is LNHNV and CDR2 YYDKDF (reference sequence). The V segment lost 4 bases and the J segment 4 bases; nucleotides outside the gene matches: 2. The chain's CDR3 is CATSTDRGPDTQYF. CDR3 DNA sequence: TGTGCCACCAGCACCGACAGGGGGCCAGATACGCAGTATTTT.

The genes are TRBV4-3 and TRBJ1-3, with D perhaps matching TRBD1 (6 bases). The CDR3 extends over 21 amino acids. The V end lost 0 bases, the J end lost 0 bases, and 24 bases lay between the germline ends. Germline CDR1 reads LGHNA; CDR2 reads YSLEER. In DNA, the CDR3 is TGCGCCAGCAGCCAAGAAGCCCTCCGCCTCCGTAGGACAGTCTCTGGAAACACCATATATTTT. Translated, it gives CASSQEALRLRRTVSGNTIYF.